A selection of T cell receptor beta chains follows, all from one sample in a study of cytomegalovirus exposure and HLA in healthy donors. The table came from immunoSEQ multiplex PCR; TCRdb's copy has only in-frame clones and leaves some out. The sample has approximately 58,000 clones; about 91% are singletons. Material for sequencing was PBMCs. Receptors were obtained from a woman in her twenties or thirties in good health and CMV-seronegative. Both conserved end residues are part of each CDR3. Each record gives: clone size, D gene, J gene, V gene, CDR3 protein, CDR3 DNA. D genes are given only for firm matches. Size is omitted from some rows. Given values are once, few, many or a class for expanded clones.

clone_size: .; d_call: TRBD2; j_call: TRBJ2-2; v_call: TRBV7-2; cdr3_aa: CASSLAPAGGHTGELFF; cdr3_nt: TGTGCCAGCAGCTTAGCGCCTGCGGGAGGTCACACCGGGGAGCTGTTTTTT
clone_size: .; d_call: TRBD1; j_call: TRBJ2-2; v_call: TRBV28; cdr3_aa: CASSPTGGKGAGELFF; cdr3_nt: TGTGCCAGCAGTCCCACAGGGGGGAAAGGGGCCGGGGAGCTGTTTTTT
clone_size: once; d_call: TRBD1; j_call: TRBJ1-4; v_call: TRBV6-6; cdr3_aa: CASRLGQGNEKLFF; cdr3_nt: TGTGCCAGCAGGCTCGGACAGGGAAATGAAAAACTGTTTTTT
clone_size: .; d_call: .; j_call: TRBJ1-5; v_call: TRBV27; cdr3_aa: CASSLVAGGNQPQHF; cdr3_nt: TGTGCCAGCAGTTTAGTGGCAGGGGGCAATCAGCCCCAGCATTTT
clone_size: .; d_call: TRBD2; j_call: TRBJ2-6; v_call: TRBV7-9; cdr3_aa: CASSLFSGRSGANVLTF; cdr3_nt: TGTGCCAGCAGCTTATTTAGCGGGAGGAGTGGGGCCAACGTCCTGACTTTC
clone_size: .; d_call: .; j_call: TRBJ2-2; v_call: TRBV19; cdr3_aa: CASRLVTGELFF; cdr3_nt: TGTGCCAGTAGGCTAGTCACCGGGGAGCTGTTTTTT
clone_size: few; d_call: TRBD1; j_call: TRBJ2-6; v_call: TRBV5-1; cdr3_aa: CASSHPPETGGTLERANVLTF; cdr3_nt: TGCGCCAGCAGCCACCCCCCGGAGACAGGGGGGACGCTCGAACGGGCCAACGTCCTGACTTTC
clone_size: .; d_call: .; j_call: TRBJ2-3; v_call: TRBV30; cdr3_aa: CAWSPGLEGDTQYF; cdr3_nt: TGTGCCTGGAGTCCGGGCCTGGAGGGGGATACGCAGTATTTT
clone_size: once; d_call: .; j_call: TRBJ2-4; v_call: TRBV5-1; cdr3_aa: CASSLDWGENIQYF; cdr3_nt: TGCGCCAGCAGCTTGGACTGGGGAGAAAACATTCAGTACTTC
clone_size: .; d_call: TRBD1; j_call: TRBJ2-1; v_call: TRBV6-1; cdr3_aa: CASSPGQGGAEQFF; cdr3_nt: TGTGCCAGCAGTCCGGGACAGGGTGGGGCTGAGCAGTTCTTC
clone_size: few; d_call: TRBD1; j_call: TRBJ1-2; v_call: TRBV2; cdr3_aa: CASTRQGQGADGYTF; cdr3_nt: TGTGCCAGCACTCGGCAAGGACAGGGGGCGGATGGCTACACCTTC
clone_size: .; d_call: TRBD2; j_call: TRBJ2-3; v_call: TRBV7-2; cdr3_aa: CASSTRSGSVADTQYF; cdr3_nt: TGTGCCAGCAGCACCCGTAGCGGGAGCGTTGCAGATACGCAGTATTTT
clone_size: .; d_call: TRBD2; j_call: TRBJ2-1; v_call: TRBV28; cdr3_aa: CASSLWGLGGRIDEQFF; cdr3_nt: TGTGCCAGCAGTTTATGGGGTCTTGGCGGGAGGATCGATGAGCAGTTCTTC
clone_size: .; d_call: TRBD1; j_call: TRBJ1-1; v_call: TRBV7-2; cdr3_aa: CASSSGTGIAEAFF; cdr3_nt: TGTGCCAGCAGCTCTGGGACAGGGATCGCTGAAGCTTTCTTT
clone_size: .; d_call: .; j_call: TRBJ1-2; v_call: TRBV5-1; cdr3_aa: CASSLGRDSVRGYTF; cdr3_nt: TGCGCCAGCAGCTTGGGCAGGGACTCAGTTCGAGGCTACACCTTC
clone_size: .; d_call: .; j_call: TRBJ2-4; v_call: TRBV5-1; cdr3_aa: CASSSGVLGGLAKNIQYF; cdr3_nt: TGCGCCAGCAGCTCCGGGGTGTTGGGGGGACTAGCCAAAAACATTCAGTACTTC
clone_size: .; d_call: TRBD2; j_call: TRBJ2-7; v_call: TRBV7-2; cdr3_aa: CASSSRLAGVREQYF; cdr3_nt: TGTGCCAGCAGCTCAAGACTAGCGGGAGTTCGGGAGCAGTACTTC
clone_size: .; d_call: .; j_call: TRBJ1-5; v_call: TRBV19; cdr3_aa: CASSSGDLRNQPQHF; cdr3_nt: TGTGCCAGTAGTAGCGGGGACCTACGGAATCAGCCCCAGCATTTT
clone_size: .; d_call: TRBD1; j_call: TRBJ1-2; v_call: TRBV6-1; cdr3_aa: CASSERGGGGWDGYTF; cdr3_nt: TGTGCCAGCAGTGAAAGAGGAGGGGGCGGATGGGATGGCTACACCTTC
clone_size: .; d_call: .; j_call: TRBJ1-5; v_call: TRBV7-9; cdr3_aa: CASSNYNSNQPQHF; cdr3_nt: TGTGCCAGCAGCAACTACAATAGCAATCAGCCCCAGCATTTT
clone_size: once; d_call: .; j_call: TRBJ1-1; v_call: TRBV19; cdr3_aa: CASRSQGVLNTEAFF; cdr3_nt: TGTGCCAGTAGATCACAGGGAGTACTGAACACTGAAGCTTTCTTT
clone_size: .; d_call: TRBD1; j_call: TRBJ1-2; v_call: TRBV2; cdr3_aa: CASRTGGGGDYGYTF; cdr3_nt: TGTGCCAGCCGAACCGGTGGAGGGGGCGACTATGGCTACACCTTC
clone_size: .; d_call: .; j_call: TRBJ1-5; v_call: TRBV5-6; cdr3_aa: CASSLYDRLNQPQHF; cdr3_nt: TGTGCCAGCAGCTTGTACGACAGACTGAATCAGCCCCAGCATTTT
clone_size: .; d_call: TRBD1; j_call: TRBJ1-2; v_call: TRBV7-2; cdr3_aa: CASSLLGGKNYGYTF; cdr3_nt: TGTGCCAGCAGCTTACTAGGGGGCAAAAACTATGGCTACACCTTC
clone_size: .; d_call: TRBD1; j_call: TRBJ2-7; v_call: TRBV6-6; cdr3_aa: CASSYSTGTYEQYF; cdr3_nt: TGTGCCAGCAGTTACTCGACAGGGACCTACGAGCAGTACTTC
clone_size: .; d_call: .; j_call: TRBJ2-3; v_call: TRBV6-4; cdr3_aa: CASSAVGVSTDTQYF; cdr3_nt: TGTGCCAGCAGTGCGGTGGGAGTAAGCACAGATACGCAGTATTTT
clone_size: .; d_call: TRBD2; j_call: TRBJ2-7; v_call: TRBV11-2; cdr3_aa: CASRSGLGLSSYEQYF; cdr3_nt: TGTGCCAGCAGATCGGGACTAGGCCTGAGCTCCTACGAGCAGTACTTC
clone_size: .; d_call: .; j_call: TRBJ2-1; v_call: TRBV2; cdr3_aa: CASTTSRGEQFF; cdr3_nt: TGTGCCAGCACGACTAGCAGGGGTGAGCAGTTCTTC
clone_size: .; d_call: .; j_call: TRBJ2-5; v_call: TRBV9; cdr3_aa: CASSADPKGTQETQYF; cdr3_nt: TGTGCCAGCAGCGCGGACCCGAAAGGGACTCAAGAGACCCAGTACTTC
clone_size: .; d_call: .; j_call: TRBJ2-5; v_call: TRBV9; cdr3_aa: CASSPSWGEETQYF; cdr3_nt: TGTGCCAGCAGCCCCAGCTGGGGAGAAGAGACCCAGTACTTC
clone_size: .; d_call: TRBD2; j_call: TRBJ2-1; v_call: TRBV25-1; cdr3_aa: CASSEGAGGGNEQFF; cdr3_nt: TGTGCCAGCAGTGAAGGGGCGGGAGGAGGCAATGAGCAGTTCTTC
clone_size: .; d_call: TRBD2; j_call: TRBJ2-7; v_call: TRBV14; cdr3_aa: CASSPILAGADEQYF; cdr3_nt: TGTGCCAGCAGCCCGATTTTAGCGGGAGCGGACGAGCAGTACTTC
clone_size: .; d_call: TRBD2; j_call: TRBJ2-1; v_call: TRBV5-1; cdr3_aa: CASSWGLAGVRAYNEQFF; cdr3_nt: TGCGCCAGCAGCTGGGGACTAGCGGGGGTGCGGGCCTACAATGAGCAGTTCTTC
clone_size: .; d_call: TRBD1; j_call: TRBJ1-1; v_call: TRBV27; cdr3_aa: CASSSPGQGNTEAFF; cdr3_nt: TGTGCCAGCAGTTCTCCGGGACAGGGGAACACTGAAGCTTTCTTT
clone_size: .; d_call: .; j_call: TRBJ1-2; v_call: TRBV28; cdr3_aa: CASSFGVPYGYTF; cdr3_nt: TGTGCCAGCAGTTTCGGGGTCCCCTATGGCTACACCTTC
clone_size: .; d_call: .; j_call: TRBJ2-7; v_call: TRBV7-9; cdr3_aa: CASSLVPLSVSEQYF; cdr3_nt: TGTGCCAGCAGCTTAGTTCCCTTGAGCGTCTCCGAGCAGTACTTC
clone_size: .; d_call: TRBD2; j_call: TRBJ2-4; v_call: TRBV7-2; cdr3_aa: CASSLASGRGAKNIQYF; cdr3_nt: TGTGCCAGCAGCTTAGCGAGCGGGAGGGGCGCCAAAAACATTCAGTACTTC
clone_size: .; d_call: .; j_call: TRBJ2-3; v_call: TRBV6-5; cdr3_aa: CASSGATLGTDTQYF; cdr3_nt: TGTGCCAGCAGTGGGGCAACATTAGGCACAGATACGCAGTATTTT
clone_size: .; d_call: TRBD2; j_call: TRBJ2-1; v_call: TRBV27; cdr3_aa: CASSIQREASHEQFF; cdr3_nt: TGTGCCAGCAGTATCCAGCGGGAGGCCTCCCATGAGCAGTTCTTC
clone_size: .; d_call: .; j_call: TRBJ1-2; v_call: TRBV7-9; cdr3_aa: CASSKLEGLDGYTF; cdr3_nt: TGTGCCAGCAGCAAATTGGAGGGACTAGATGGCTACACCTTC
clone_size: .; d_call: .; j_call: TRBJ2-1; v_call: TRBV5-1; cdr3_aa: CASSLDGNGYNEQFF; cdr3_nt: TGCGCCAGCAGCTTGGACGGGAACGGCTACAATGAGCAGTTCTTC
clone_size: .; d_call: .; j_call: TRBJ2-1; v_call: TRBV9; cdr3_aa: CASSPSGGYSYNEQFF; cdr3_nt: TGTGCCAGCAGCCCCAGTGGCGGGTATTCCTACAATGAGCAGTTCTTC
clone_size: .; d_call: .; j_call: TRBJ1-2; v_call: TRBV11-2; cdr3_aa: CASRGLAYGYTF; cdr3_nt: TGTGCCAGCAGGGGGCTCGCCTATGGCTACACCTTC
clone_size: .; d_call: .; j_call: TRBJ1-2; v_call: TRBV6-5; cdr3_aa: CASSTQGAYGYTF; cdr3_nt: TGTGCCAGCAGTACACAGGGAGCCTATGGCTACACCTTC
clone_size: once; d_call: .; j_call: TRBJ1-5; v_call: TRBV29-1; cdr3_aa: CSVSSSLNQPQHF; cdr3_nt: TGCAGCGTAAGTAGCAGCCTCAATCAGCCCCAGCATTTT
clone_size: .; d_call: TRBD2; j_call: TRBJ2-1; v_call: TRBV9; cdr3_aa: CASSTASGSSNEQFF; cdr3_nt: TGTGCCAGCAGCACGGCTAGCGGGAGTTCCAATGAGCAGTTCTTC